These T cell receptor beta chains were read from a single sample in a study of T cell repertoires in ileal Crohn's disease. Repertoires were generated with immunoSEQ multiplex PCR, while TCRdb's copy carries only in-frame clones and drops some. There are 30,000 to 35,000 clones in the sample; around four fifths occur only once, and 15% to 20% lies in the top ten. The specimen was ileal tissue. These receptors were collected from an adult with Crohn's disease. The CDR3 runs from the conserved cysteine through the conserved F or W. The order of the fields is CDR3 length, V gene, clone size, D gene, J gene, CDR3 DNA, CDR3 protein. The D gene is left open where the match is weak. For some rows the clone size is stated as once, few or many, or as a class when expanded; others skip it.

length: 15
V: TRBV4-1
size: once
D: TRBD2
J: TRBJ2-5
DNA: TGCGCCAGCAGCCATAACCGGGACTATGGGAGAGAGCAGTACTTC
CDR3: CASSHNRDYGREQYF

length: 18
V: TRBV5-1
size: NA
D: TRBD2
J: TRBJ2-1
DNA: TGCGCCAGCAGCTTCCTAGCGGGAGGTGAGGCAACTTACAATGAGCAGTTCTTC
CDR3: CASSFLAGGEATYNEQFF

length: 14
V: TRBV27
size: NA
D: NA
J: TRBJ1-5
DNA: TGTGCCAGCAGTTGGAGTAATAGCAATCAGCCCCAGCATTTT
CDR3: CASSWSNSNQPQHF

length: 16
V: TRBV2
size: few
D: TRBD2
J: TRBJ2-5
DNA: TGTGCCAGCAGTGATCGCGGGGGGGCGTACCAAGAGACCCAGTACTTC
CDR3: CASSDRGGAYQETQYF

length: 13
V: TRBV28
size: few
D: TRBD1
J: TRBJ1-2
DNA: TGTGCCAGCACCTTCTCCGGGACAGATGGCTACACCTTC
CDR3: CASTFSGTDGYTF

length: 14
V: TRBV7-9
size: NA
D: TRBD1
J: TRBJ1-1
DNA: TGTGCCAGCAGCCCCGACAGGGGAGGCACTGAAGCTTTCTTT
CDR3: CASSPDRGGTEAFF

length: 16
V: TRBV5-1
size: NA
D: TRBD1
J: TRBJ1-2
DNA: TGCGCCAGCAGCTCGGGACAGGGGACGATCGTCTATGGCTACACCTTC
CDR3: CASSSGQGTIVYGYTF

length: 13
V: TRBV16
size: once
D: NA
J: TRBJ2-1
DNA: TGTGCCAGCAGCCAAACAGGGTGGAATGAGCAGTTCTTC
CDR3: CASSQTGWNEQFF

length: 15
V: TRBV7-8
size: NA
D: NA
J: TRBJ2-7
DNA: TGTGCCAGCAGCCCACATTACCGGGGTCACTACGAGCAGTACTTC
CDR3: CASSPHYRGHYEQYF

length: 15
V: TRBV7-2
size: NA
D: NA
J: TRBJ2-3
DNA: TGTGCCAGCAGCTTAGGTCACAGCAACACAGATACGCAGTATTTT
CDR3: CASSLGHSNTDTQYF

length: 13
V: TRBV10-3
size: NA
D: TRBD1
J: TRBJ2-1
DNA: TGTGCCATCAGTGAGGACCGGGACAGGGGTCGGTTCTTC
CDR3: CAISEDRDRGRFF

length: 15
V: TRBV9
size: NA
D: TRBD1
J: TRBJ1-1
DNA: TGTGCCAGCAGCGCCGATTGGACAGGGCTCACTGAAGCTTTCTTT
CDR3: CASSADWTGLTEAFF

length: 15
V: TRBV9
size: NA
D: NA
J: TRBJ2-7
DNA: TGTGCCAGCAGCGTAACCCCCGGCGACACCTACGAGCAGTACTTC
CDR3: CASSVTPGDTYEQYF

length: 16
V: TRBV5-1
size: NA
D: NA
J: TRBJ1-5
DNA: TGCGCCAGCAGCCCTGGGGGAGGGCAAGGCAATCAGCCCCAGCATTTT
CDR3: CASSPGGGQGNQPQHF

length: 13
V: TRBV27
size: NA
D: NA
J: TRBJ1-1
DNA: TGTGCCAGCAGTCCAGGGGTTGGGACTGAAGCTTTCTTT
CDR3: CASSPGVGTEAFF

length: 14
V: TRBV5-1
size: NA
D: TRBD1
J: TRBJ2-7
DNA: TGCGCCAGCAGCCGGACAGGTCAAACCTACGAGCAGTACTTC
CDR3: CASSRTGQTYEQYF

length: 16
V: TRBV2
size: NA
D: NA
J: TRBJ1-4
DNA: TGTGCCAGCAGTTTTCCGCCTCAGGGGCATCGGGAAAAACTGTTTTTT
CDR3: CASSFPPQGHREKLFF

length: 16
V: TRBV7-9
size: few
D: TRBD1
J: TRBJ2-7
DNA: TGTGCCAGCAGCACGTACAGGGGACAGTCGGCCTACGAGCAGTACTTC
CDR3: CASSTYRGQSAYEQYF

length: 16
V: TRBV4-3
size: NA
D: NA
J: TRBJ2-1
DNA: TGCGCCAGCAGCCAAGAGGTACAGGGTGCCTACAATGAGCAGTTCTTC
CDR3: CASSQEVQGAYNEQFF

length: 12
V: TRBV19
size: NA
D: TRBD1
J: TRBJ1-2
DNA: TGTGCCAGTAGTCGACAGGGGTATGGCTACACCTTC
CDR3: CASSRQGYGYTF

length: 15
V: TRBV7-2
size: few
D: TRBD2
J: TRBJ2-7
DNA: TGTGCCAGCAGCTACACTAGCGGTGGGTCCTACGAGCAGTACTTC
CDR3: CASSYTSGGSYEQYF

length: 15
V: TRBV6-6
size: NA
D: TRBD1
J: TRBJ2-7
DNA: TGTGCCAGCAGCCCGGACAGGGTTCGAGCCTACGAGCAGTACTTC
CDR3: CASSPDRVRAYEQYF

length: 13
V: TRBV11-2
size: NA
D: NA
J: TRBJ2-3
DNA: TGTGCCAGCAGCTTAGGAGTCACAGATACGCAGTATTTT
CDR3: CASSLGVTDTQYF

length: 14
V: TRBV30
size: NA
D: NA
J: TRBJ1-2
DNA: TGTGCCTGGATAGGGGGGGCCGGTTTCTATGGCTACACCTTC
CDR3: CAWIGGAGFYGYTF

length: 13
V: TRBV30
size: NA
D: NA
J: TRBJ2-7
DNA: TGTGCCTGGAGTGGCCAGGGCCCCTACGAGCAGTACTTC
CDR3: CAWSGQGPYEQYF

length: 11
V: TRBV7-3
size: NA
D: NA
J: TRBJ2-5
DNA: TGTGCCAGCAGCTTAAATATGGGAGCCGACTTC
CDR3: CASSLNMGADF

length: 18
V: TRBV5-6
size: NA
D: NA
J: TRBJ2-2
DNA: TGTGCCAGCAGCTTTGGGGACAGGGATAGCGGGAAGGTCGGGGAGCTGTTTTTT
CDR3: CASSFGDRDSGKVGELFF